The 18 T cell receptor beta chains in this list originate from one sample, sequenced in a study of cytomegalovirus exposure and HLA in healthy donors. Clones were sequenced by immunoSEQ multiplex PCR, and TCRdb holds only the in-frame ones, with some missing. The sample records 68,000 or so clones, 80% to 90% being singletons. What was sequenced was PBMCs. These receptors all come from a woman aged 18-29 years in good health and CMV-seronegative.

This sequence joins TRBV28 and TRBJ2-3; D is possibly TRBD2 (6 bases). This CDR3 contains 17 residues. Germline-derived CDR1 and CDR2 are MDHEN and SYDVKM. V gave up 2 bases and J gave up 3 bases, with 18 bases separating them. As DNA, the CDR3 is TGTGCCAGCAGTTTAGGTAGGAACCTCGGAGGGACAGATACGCAGTATTTT. The encoded protein is CASSLGRNLGGTDTQYF.

J is TRBJ2-1 and V is TRBV11-3, with 10 nucleotides matching TRBD2. CDR1 and CDR2 (germline): SGHNT, YENEEA. The CDR3 spans 16 residues. The trim removed 5 bases at V and 7 bases at J, leaving 11 bases unmatched. CDR3 sequence: CASSPDSSGGLNEQFF. For the CDR3, the DNA is TGTGCCAGCAGCCCCGATAGTAGCGGGGGGTTAAATGAGCAGTTCTTC.

V usage is TRBV7-2 and J usage is TRBJ2-1; D unresolved. Germline lookup yields CDR1 SGHTA and CDR2 FQGNSA. The CDR3 extends over 13 amino acids. Trimming shortened V by 4 bases and J by 7 bases, and 11 bases separated the two germline ends. The DNA for the CDR3 is TGTGCCAGCAGCTCCCGACCGCGGAATGAGCAGTTCTTC. Protein sequence: CASSSRPRNEQFF.

The chain recombines TRBV28 with TRBJ1-1; 10 nucleotides line up with TRBD1. With 2 bases clipped from V and 5 bases from J, the junction kept 5 bases outside the gene matches. Germline V gene data show CDR1 as MDHEN and CDR2 as SYDVKM. The length of the CDR3 is 15 residues. The CDR3 spells CASSLDDRGLTEAFF. CDR3 bases: TGTGCCAGCAGTTTAGACGACAGGGGGCTTACTGAAGCTTTCTTT.

The CDR3 protein is CASRISGRWGDTQYF. The CDR3 DNA sequence: TGTGCCAGCAGAATTAGCGGGAGGTGGGGAGATACGCAGTATTTT. The chain employs TRBV6-5 and TRBJ2-3; 10 nucleotides agree with TRBD2. CDR3 length equals 15 residues. CDR1 MNHEY and CDR2 SVGAGI come from the germline V gene. The V and J ends lost 6 bases and 5 bases, in that order; junction bases with no gene match: 8.

The chain recombines TRBV4-1 with TRBJ2-5, with 7 bases lining up with TRBD2. CDR3 length: 16 amino acids. Germline trimming cut 1 base from V and 4 bases from J; bases unmatched to any gene: 9. Germline V gene lookup returns CDR1 MGHRA and CDR2 YSYEKL. The CDR3 loop is CASSQGQGAGVETQYF. The CDR3 DNA reads as TGCGCCAGCAGCCAAGGCCAGGGCGCGGGAGTAGAGACCCAGTACTTC.

This clone occurred a few times. The chain links TRBV7-2 to TRBJ1-1; D gene ambiguous. The CDR3 runs 16 residues. Per germline, CDR1 SGHTA and CDR2 FQGNSA. V gave up 2 bases and J gave up 5 bases, with 18 bases separating them. CDR3 DNA: TGTGCCAGCAGCTTAACTTCCGGAGGCCTGGGAACTGAAGCTTTCTTT. Translated, it gives CASSLTSGGLGTEAFF.

J is TRBJ2-7 and V is TRBV6-5, with 7 bases identical to TRBD2. J gave up 4 bases and V 0 bases, and 9 bases lay outside the gene matches. The CDR3 is 16 residues long. The V gene's germline CDR1 is MNHEY and CDR2 SVGAGI. The DNA of the CDR3 is TGTGCCAGCAGTTACTCGGGTCCGGGGGGTGGTTACGAGCAGTACTTC. It translates to CASSYSGPGGGYEQYF.

This clone was counted once. This chain joins TRBV5-1 and TRBJ2-1; perhaps TRBD2 as D (5 bases). The CDR3 consists of 12 residues. The V gene's germline CDR1 is SGHRS and CDR2 YFSETQ. Trimming removed 2 bases at V and 7 bases at J, with 7 bases between. In DNA form, the CDR3 reads TGCGCCAGCAGCTTTAGAGGGAATGAGCAGTTCTTC. Protein product: CASSFRGNEQFF.

V is TRBV6-5 and J is TRBJ1-1, with 8 nucleotides matching TRBD1. Germline CDR1 and CDR2: MNHEY and SVGAGI. V gave up 2 bases and J gave up 1 base; unmatched junction bases: 6. CDR3 length: 16 residues. In DNA form, the CDR3 reads TGTGCCAGCAGTTACCGACAGGGGTCTCCGAACACTGAAGCTTTCTTT. Its translation: CASSYRQGSPNTEAFF.

The rearrangement uses TRBV5-4 and TRBJ2-6, with D tentatively TRBD2 (6 bases). Trimming took off 2 bases at V and 2 bases at J, with 8 bases between the two ends. The germline V gene has CDR1 SGHNT and CDR2 YYREEE (reference sequence). The CDR3 covers 15 residues. CDR3 DNA sequence: TGTGCCAGCAGCTTCGGGGGAACTGGGGCCAACGTCCTGACTTTC. Its translation: CASSFGGTGANVLTF.

V gene TRBV19 combines with J gene TRBJ1-1; D is unresolved. Germline V gene data show CDR1 as LNHDA and CDR2 as SQIVND (reference sequence). The length of the CDR3 is 13 residues. Trimming removed 10 bases from V and 0 bases from J, with 12 bases in between. This chain's CDR3 is CATRAQVNTEAFF. CDR3 bases: TGTGCCACCAGAGCCCAGGTGAACACTGAAGCTTTCTTT.

This chain links TRBV7-8 with TRBJ2-1; D remains unclear. Germline assignment: CDR1 SGHVS and CDR2 FQNEAQ. The CDR3 runs to 13 residues. Deletions cut 4 bases from V and 5 bases from J, with 9 bases between. Here the CDR3 reads CASSSRFDNEQFF. Here the CDR3 DNA reads TGTGCCAGCAGCTCTAGGTTCGACAATGAGCAGTTCTTC.

J is TRBJ1-2 and V is TRBV10-3, with D perhaps matching TRBD1 (5 bases). V was clipped by 7 bases and J by 7 bases, with 16 bases between them. This CDR3 spans 13 amino acids. CDR1 is ENHRY, CDR2 SYGVKD, per germline. CDR3 residues: CAITPGDASGYTF. CDR3 DNA sequence: TGTGCCATCACCCCGGGGGACGCCTCTGGCTACACCTTC.

V and J are TRBV7-9 and TRBJ2-2; D unclear. The CDR3 sequence is 15 residues long. Germline CDR1 reads SEHNR; CDR2 reads FQNEAQ (reference sequence). The V gene lost 2 bases and the J gene lost 1 base, with 8 bases spanning the gap. CDR3 amino acids: CASSLFRGNTGELFF. CDR3 nucleotide sequence: TGTGCCAGCAGCTTATTTCGAGGGAACACCGGGGAGCTGTTTTTT. The full variable domain, its missing parts supplied by reference TRBV7-9 and TRBJ2-2, is DTGVSQNPRHKITKRGQNVTFRCDPISEHNRLYWYRQTLGQGPEFLTYFQNEAQLEKSRLLSDRFSAERPKGSFSTLEIQRTEQGDSAMYLCASSLFRGNTGELFFGEGSRLTVL.

This clone has a single count. The V call is TRBV9, the J call TRBJ2-3; 7 nucleotides line up with TRBD2. With 3 bases clipped from V and 3 bases from J, the junction kept 10 bases outside the gene matches. CDR1 SGDLS and CDR2 YYNGEE come from the germline V gene. This CDR3 is 16 amino acids long. The CDR3 DNA reads TGTGCCAGCAGCGAGGCGGGGGTCGGCGTGACAGATACGCAGTATTTT. This translates into CASSEAGVGVTDTQYF.

The chain is built from TRBV27 and TRBJ2-3; 7 bases agree with TRBD2. Germline values: CDR1 MNHEY, CDR2 SMNVEV (reference sequence). V was pared by 5 bases and J by 4 bases, with 9 bases of the junction left unmatched. CDR3 length equals 15 residues. Here the CDR3 reads CASSPGGGRSDTQYF. For the CDR3, the DNA is TGTGCCAGCAGTCCGGGGGGTGGCAGATCAGATACGCAGTATTTT.

V and J are TRBV2 and TRBJ2-7, with 7 positions matching TRBD2. CDR1 is SNHLY and CDR2 is FYNNEI in the germline V gene. The V and J ends lost 6 bases and 3 bases, in that order; junction bases with no gene match: 8. The length of the CDR3 is 14 residues. CDR3: CASRPGRTSYEQYF. The CDR3 coding sequence is TGTGCCAGCAGGCCGGGCCGGACTAGCTACGAGCAGTACTTC.